This is a list of T cell receptor beta chains from one sample in a study of cytomegalovirus exposure and HLA in healthy donors. Here immunoSEQ multiplex PCR was the method, and the copy in TCRdb shows in-frame clones only, minus some. The sample yields over 140,000 clones, approximately 82% seen once. The specimen was PBMCs. Every receptor here comes from a man aged 25-45 years in good health and CMV-seropositive. CDR3s include the opening cysteine and the closing phenylalanine or tryptophan.

CASSYWGQGGNTEAFF,TRBJ1-1,TRBV5-5
CASSPRTSGVLQETQYF,TRBJ2-5,TRBV4-1
CASSVGGSGIQYF,TRBJ2-4,TRBV9
CASKTGVANTEAFF,TRBJ1-1,TRBV25-1
CSADDRGTDTQYF,TRBJ2-3,TRBV29-1
CASNQGTGTDTQYF,TRBJ2-3,TRBV2
CASTSGRGTDTQYF,TRBJ2-3,TRBV28
CASSLLTSGGYEQYF,TRBJ2-7,TRBV11-2
CASSPAAVNYGYTF,TRBJ1-2,TRBV18
CASSIQTPGDSPLHF,TRBJ1-6,TRBV6-6
CASSVGTSGSYEQYF,NA,TRBV9
CASNTGGSYEQYF,TRBJ2-7,TRBV28
CASSYSPQGAGTEAFF,TRBJ1-1,TRBV6-5